Listed below are T cell receptor beta chains from one sample, sequenced in a study of cytomegalovirus exposure and HLA in healthy donors. Some clones are missing from TCRdb's copy, which holds only in-frame ones; the method was immunoSEQ multiplex PCR. The sample holds under 250,000 clones, more than 75% seen once. The specimen was PBMCs. The source of these receptors is a male donor in good health and CMV-seronegative. Both conserved end residues are part of each CDR3. A D gene is named only where the DNA matches it firmly. Part of the rows lack a size; the others show once, few, many or a class for expanded clones.

TRBV7-8	-	TRBJ2-7	-	CASSLVIWTESYEQYF	TGTGCCAGCAGCTTAGTAATCTGGACAGAGTCCTACGAGCAGTACTTC
TRBV14	-	TRBJ2-7	TRBD2	CASSVGLAHYEQYF	TGTGCCAGCAGCGTGGGACTAGCCCACTACGAGCAGTACTTC
TRBV28	-	TRBJ1-3	TRBD1	CASSLSQGAGGNTIYF	TGTGCCAGCAGTTTATCCCAGGGGGCGGGCGGAAACACCATATATTTT
TRBV5-6	-	TRBJ1-4	-	CASTLWESNEKLFF	TGTGCCAGCACCTTATGGGAGAGTAATGAAAAACTGTTTTTT
TRBV30	-	TRBJ2-3	TRBD1	CACRDRGDTQYF	TGTGCCTGCCGGGACAGGGGAGATACGCAGTATTTT
TRBV4-2	-	TRBJ2-6	TRBD1	CASSPPARGQGTGANVLTF	TGTGCCAGCAGCCCCCCGGCCAGGGGACAGGGCACTGGGGCCAACGTCCTGACTTTC
TRBV19	-	TRBJ1-2	-	CASTLGGQGYTF	TGTGCCTCCACCTTAGGCGGGCAGGGCTACACCTTC
TRBV5-4	once	TRBJ2-2	TRBD2	CASSLAGLARANTGELFF	TGTGCCAGCAGCTTGGCCGGACTAGCGCGAGCGAACACCGGGGAGCTGTTTTTT
TRBV4-1	-	TRBJ1-2	TRBD1	CASSHVPGQEYGYTF	TGCGCCAGCAGCCATGTACCGGGACAGGAATATGGCTACACCTTC
TRBV7-6	-	TRBJ1-3	-	CASSPGPGFSGNTIYF	TGTGCCAGCAGCCCCGGCCCAGGCTTCTCTGGAAACACCATATATTTT
TRBV28	-	TRBJ2-7	TRBD1	CASRTRDRVSYEQYF	TGTGCCAGCAGGACCCGGGACAGGGTCTCCTACGAGCAGTACTTC
TRBV6-5	-	TRBJ2-5	-	CASRQGETQYF	TGTGCCAGCAGGCAGGGAGAGACCCAGTACTTC
TRBV18	-	TRBJ2-1	-	CASSPTVSSPNEQFF	TGTGCCAGCTCACCAACAGTGAGTTCGCCCAATGAGCAGTTCTTC
TRBV28	-	TRBJ1-1	-	CASSHGGGGTEAFF	TGTGCCAGCAGCCACGGAGGGGGGGGGACTGAAGCTTTCTTT
TRBV5-3	-	TRBJ1-2	-	CARSLGSMGRRTYGYTF	TGTGCCAGAAGCTTGGGGTCTATGGGGCGCCGGACCTATGGCTACACCTTC
TRBV9	-	TRBJ2-3	TRBD2	CASSVATGRNTDTQYF	TGTGCCAGCAGCGTAGCTACCGGGAGGAACACAGATACGCAGTATTTT
TRBV2	-	TRBJ1-5	-	CASSSQGMGNQPQHF	TGTGCCAGCAGTTCCCAGGGGATGGGCAATCAGCCCCAGCATTTT
TRBV5-5	-	TRBJ2-2	TRBD2	CASSAPGLQNTGELFF	TGTGCCAGCAGCGCGCCGGGACTACAGAACACCGGGGAGCTGTTTTTT
TRBV25-1	many	TRBJ1-3	-	CASSEPGGNTIYF	TGTGCCAGCAGTGAGCCAGGAGGCAACACCATATATTTT
TRBV4-2	-	TRBJ1-1	-	CASSPRTENTEAFF	TGTGCCAGCAGCCCACGGACAGAGAACACTGAAGCTTTCTTT
TRBV7-2	-	TRBJ1-1	-	CASSSNRWAAGNTEAFF	TGTGCCAGCAGCTCAAACAGGTGGGCAGCCGGGAACACTGAAGCTTTCTTT
TRBV19	few	TRBJ1-5	-	CASSTGDLRPQHF	TGTGCCAGTAGTACGGGGGACCTGCGGCCCCAGCATTTT
TRBV19	-	TRBJ2-7	TRBD1	CASSPRDSSSYEQYF	TGTGCCAGTAGTCCCCGGGACAGCAGCTCCTACGAGCAGTACTTC
TRBV18	-	TRBJ1-5	TRBD1	CASSPRDRVEQPQHF	TGTGCCAGCTCACCCCGGGACAGGGTTGAACAGCCCCAGCATTTT
TRBV6-1	-	TRBJ1-5	TRBD1	CASTPRTGNNQPQHF	TGTGCCAGCACCCCCCGGACAGGGAACAATCAGCCCCAGCATTTT
TRBV10-1	-	TRBJ2-7	TRBD2	CASSDPTSGNYEQYF	TGCGCCAGCAGTGATCCGACTAGCGGGAACTACGAGCAGTACTTC
TRBV7-3	-	TRBJ2-2	-	CASSPHIGELFF	TGTGCCAGCAGCCCACACATCGGGGAGCTGTTTTTT
TRBV27	-	TRBJ2-7	TRBD1	CASSWDRGGSLEQYF	TGTGCCAGCAGTTGGGACAGGGGGGGGTCCCTCGAGCAGTACTTC
TRBV28	few	TRBJ2-7	-	CASSLIFRGVHGGEQYF	TGTGCCAGCAGTTTAATTTTTCGGGGAGTGCACGGGGGAGAGCAGTACTTC
TRBV18	-	TRBJ2-7	-	CASSPQGPLTYEQYF	TGTGCCAGCTCACCTCAGGGGCCTTTAACCTACGAGCAGTACTTC
TRBV6-5	-	TRBJ2-1	TRBD2	CASSLKRGSSYNEQFF	TGTGCCAGCAGTTTAAAGCGGGGGAGCTCCTACAATGAGCAGTTCTTC
TRBV7-9	few	TRBJ2-7	TRBD2	CASSSTGTSGKVEQYF	TGTGCCAGCTCATCAACCGGGACTAGCGGGAAGGTCGAGCAGTACTTC
TRBV4-2	-	TRBJ2-1	-	CASSQDPRVWESNEQFF	TGTGCCAGCAGCCAAGATCCCCGTGTCTGGGAGAGCAATGAGCAGTTCTTC